The subject of this entry is one T cell receptor (beta chain). Its antigen is undetermined. One junction end does not reproduce the germline sequence, and a read error may be involved. CDR1 and CDR2 (germline): MNHNS, SASEGT. The CDR3 loop spans 14 amino acids. The data are from a study of CD8+CD57+ T cells in acquired aplastic anemia. Genomic DNA constituted the template upon which TCR beta VDJ and CDR3 profiling was performed. TCRdb analysed the reads with MiXCR anew, one entry per CDR3 protein. The data show approximately 170,000 distinct CDR3 sequences, roughly 63% seen once. Study results and caveats: In common between the patients and the controls were some 29 CD8+ CDR3 sequences.

This chain connects TRBV6-1 to TRBJ2-5; 7 bases are a match to TRBD1. The specimen was sorted CD4+, CD8+, or CD8+CD57+ T cells (not recorded which) from PBMCs. The TCR comes from a human donor in good health. As DNA, the CDR3 is TGTGCCGGCAGTGCGACAGGGTGGGGAGAGACCCAGTACTTC. Translated: CAGSATGWGETQYF.